These 19 T cell receptor beta chains came from one sample sequenced in a study of blood T cell repertoires in COVID-19. The protocol was immunoSEQ multiplex PCR, while the TCRdb copy is restricted to in-frame clones and leaves out a portion. Among a few hundred thousand clones listed, 85% were seen once. What was sequenced was peripheral blood. The receptor set was obtained from a woman in her 50s with active or convalescent COVID-19.

V is TRBV28 and J is TRBJ2-7, with 13 bases that match TRBD2. Germline loops: CDR1 MDHEN, CDR2 SYDVKM. The V and J ends lost 4 bases and 1 base, in that order; junction bases with no gene match: 4. CDR3 length equals 16 residues. The CDR3: CASSSGLAGLSYEQYF. CDR3 coding DNA: TGTGCCAGCAGTTCGGGACTAGCGGGACTTTCCTACGAGCAGTACTTC.

The chain recombines TRBV5-4 with TRBJ2-5; 9 bases match TRBD2. The CDR3 runs 14 residues. V shed 3 bases and J 2 bases; nucleotides not matched to a gene: 2. Germline V gene data show CDR1 as SGHNT and CDR2 as YYREEE (reference sequence). The CDR3 region has the DNA TGTGCCAGCAGCTCTAGCGGGGTACAAGAGACCCAGTACTTC. It yields the protein CASSSSGVQETQYF.

This clone was found once. The chain links TRBV7-2 to TRBJ2-7; TRBD2 matches 10 bases. Germline V lookup: CDR1 SGHTA, CDR2 FQGNSA. Trimming removed 3 bases from V and 3 bases from J; junction bases left unmatched: 14. This CDR3 comprises 18 residues. The CDR3 region is CASSFLLASGSRFYEQYF. DNA of the CDR3: TGTGCCAGCAGCTTTTTACTGGCTAGCGGGAGTAGGTTCTACGAGCAGTACTTC.

Notes on this clone: One end of the junction varies from germline; a read error may be responsible. The chain uses TRBV6-1 and TRBJ1-6; TRBD1 is a possible D gene (5 bases). The CDR3 loop spans 14 amino acids. Germline V gene sequence: CDR1 MNHNS, CDR2 SASEGT. CDR3 residues: CASREGAGGSPLHF. The CDR3, as DNA: TGTGCCAGCAGAGAAGGGGCCGGGGGTTCACCCCTCCACTTT.

A remark on this clone: Other DNA sequences within the sample encode an identical CDR3. This sequence joins TRBV12-3 or TRBV12-4 and TRBJ1-2; no definite D call. Trimming removed 2 bases from V and 5 bases from J, with 6 bases in between. The CDR3 runs to 12 residues. The chain's CDR3 is CASSLTVYGYTF. The CDR3 DNA follows: TGTGCCAGCAGTTTAACGGTATATGGCTACACCTTC.

CDR3 coding DNA: TGTGCCAGCAGTCGACGCCTAGGAGGTAATGAAAAACTGTTTTTT. Translation gives CASSRRLGGNEKLFF. The chain uses TRBV28 and TRBJ1-4; no reliable D call. The CDR3 contains 15 residues. The germline V gene encodes CDR1 MDHEN and CDR2 SYDVKM. V lost 5 bases to trimming and J lost 4 bases, with 14 bases between them.

The genes are TRBV19 and TRBJ1-2; TRBD1 agrees at 10 bases. This CDR3 has 17 amino acids. Germline-derived CDR1 and CDR2 are LNHDA and SQIVND (reference sequence). J was trimmed by 0 bases and V by 10 bases; bases with no gene match: 14. The CDR3 region is CATRRRDRGRPNYGYTF. The CDR3 DNA is TGTGCCACGAGACGCCGGGACAGGGGCCGTCCTAACTATGGCTACACCTTC.

The genes are TRBV4-1 and TRBJ1-5; maybe TRBD1 (5 bases). Trimming stripped 4 bases from V and 3 bases from J, with 13 bases between. Germline lookup yields CDR1 MGHRA and CDR2 YSYEKL. This CDR3 spans 15 amino acids. CDR3 DNA sequence: TGCGCCAGCAGCCCACCCACAGGTTCCAATCAGCCCCAGCATTTT. Translating gives CASSPPTGSNQPQHF.

The rearrangement links TRBV7-2 to TRBJ1-1; a weak D match, TRBD1 (5 bases). The V gene's germline CDR1 is SGHTA and CDR2 FQGNSA. The CDR3 covers 15 residues. V gave up 1 base and J gave up 4 bases, with 13 bases separating them. The CDR3 here is CASSLVAGRATEAFF. CDR3 nucleotide sequence: TGTGCCAGCAGCTTAGTAGCAGGGAGGGCCACTGAAGCTTTCTTT.

The rearrangement joins TRBV7-4 to TRBJ2-7, with 8 bases identical to TRBD2. Germline trimming cut 4 bases from V and 4 bases from J; bases unmatched to any gene: 9. The CDR3 runs 15 residues. Germline V lookup: CDR1 SGHVT, CDR2 SQSDAQ. Here the CDR3 reads CASSSGLAFSYEQYF. The CDR3 DNA sequence: TGTGCCAGCAGCTCAGGACTAGCCTTTTCATACGAGCAGTACTTC.

The chain uses TRBV19 and TRBJ1-5; D uncertain. V was shortened by 1 base and J by 6 bases, with 13 bases between the two germline ends. The CDR3 totals 15 residues. Germline V gives CDR1 LNHDA, CDR2 SQIVND (reference sequence). The CDR3 loop is CASSIGEGMGQPQHF. CDR3 in DNA: TGTGCCAGTAGTATAGGGGAGGGAATGGGTCAGCCCCAGCATTTT.

This sequence joins TRBV6-5 and TRBJ2-5, with TRBD1 identical over 7 bases. Looked up from germline, CDR1 is MNHEY and CDR2 is SVGAGI. CDR3 length: 13 residues. V was clipped by 3 bases and J by 9 bases; unmatched bases: 7. CDR3 nucleotides: TGTGCCAGCAGTTATCCGACAGGGAGCGCCCAGTACTTC. Its protein product is CASSYPTGSAQYF.

This chain uses TRBV11-2 with TRBJ2-7; weak D call: TRBD2 (6 bases). The V gene lost 3 bases and the J gene lost 4 bases, with 16 bases spanning the gap. CDR3 length equals 15 residues. Germline values: CDR1 SGHAT, CDR2 FQNNGV. The CDR3 sequence is CASSFFPGLFYEQYF. The CDR3 DNA is TGTGCCAGCAGCTTTTTCCCGGGACTCTTTTACGAGCAGTACTTC.

The rearrangement links TRBV4-1 to TRBJ1-5, with 8 positions matching TRBD1. V was clipped by 1 base and J by 0 bases; unmatched bases: 14. CDR1 MGHRA and CDR2 YSYEKL come from the germline V gene. This CDR3 region has 20 residues. Here the CDR3 DNA reads TGCGCCAGCAGCCAAGTGACCCGGACAGGGAGGGGGTATAGCAATCAGCCCCAGCATTTT. Its protein product is CASSQVTRTGRGYSNQPQHF.

This chain links TRBV7-9 with TRBJ1-5; TRBD1 might be the D (6 bases). The V and J ends lost 3 bases and 1 base respectively, with 10 bases between them. The CDR3 totals 15 residues. Germline CDR1 is SEHNR and CDR2 is FQNEAQ (reference sequence). The CDR3 nucleotides read TGTGCCAGCAGCTTGGCCGGGACAAGCAATCAGCCCCAGCATTTT. Encoded protein: CASSLAGTSNQPQHF.

V gene TRBV6-5 combines with J gene TRBJ2-6; the D gene is possibly TRBD2 (5 bases). V lost 7 bases and J 0 bases, leaving 10 bases between the germline ends. Germline V CDR1 and CDR2: MNHEY, SVGAGI. There are 15 residues in the CDR3. The CDR3 sequence is CASIGRGSGANVLTF. DNA for the CDR3: TGTGCCAGCATCGGACGGGGCTCTGGGGCCAACGTCCTGACTTTC.

V usage is TRBV2 and J usage is TRBJ2-3; D remains unclear. The germline V and J ends were trimmed by 7 bases and 4 bases, with 15 bases remaining between them. This CDR3 contains 14 residues. Germline V gene sequence: CDR1 SNHLY, CDR2 FYNNEI. In nucleotides, the CDR3 is TGTGCCAGCATCCCCACCAGGCGCGCAGATACGCAGTATTTT. As protein: CASIPTRRADTQYF.

In its sample, this clone was seen a few times. The chain is built from TRBV19 and TRBJ2-7, with 7 bases fitting TRBD1. V was pared by 5 bases and J by 4 bases, with 8 bases of the junction left unmatched. Germline V gives CDR1 LNHDA, CDR2 SQIVND (reference sequence). The CDR3 runs to 14 residues. The CDR3 sequence: CASSRGQTSYEQYF. The CDR3 DNA is TGTGCCAGTAGTCGGGGACAGACCAGTTACGAGCAGTACTTC.

DNA of the CDR3: TGCGCCAGCAGCTTAAGTTCACAGGATTCAACATTCTCCTACAATGAGCAGTTCTTC. Its translation: CASSLSSQDSTFSYNEQFF. This chain connects TRBV5-1 to TRBJ2-1; possible D gene TRBD1, 5 bases. Trimming took off 2 bases at V and 0 bases at J, with 21 bases between the two ends. From germline, CDR1 is SGHRS and CDR2 YFSETQ. The CDR3 sequence is 19 residues long. Variable domain in full (rest from reference TRBV5-1 and TRBJ2-1): KAGVTQTPRYLIKTRGQQVTLSCSPISGHRSVSWYQQTPGQGLQFLFEYFSETQRNKGNFPGRFSGRQFSNSRSEMNVSTLELGDSALYLCASSLSSQDSTFSYNEQFFGPGTRLTVL.